This T cell receptor beta chain derives from a study of T cell responses to AZD1222 COVID-19 vaccine. The CDR3 has 14 amino acids. Germline V gene sequence: CDR1 SGHNT, CDR2 YYREEE (reference sequence). The trim removed 4 bases at V and 9 bases at J, leaving 10 bases unmatched. The assay was immunoSEQ multiplex PCR, and TCRdb's table has in-frame clones only and misses some. The top ten clones hold about 8.6% of a sample with 90,000 to 150,000 clones, approximately 85% of them seen once. The clonotype comes from an adult in good health. V is TRBV5-4 and J is TRBJ2-7, with 10 bases fitting TRBD1. The source was peripheral blood, collected on day 0 of AZD1222 vaccination. The CDR3 sequence: CASSQDRGLLGQYF. DNA for the CDR3: TGTGCCAGCAGCCAAGACAGGGGGCTCTTAGGGCAGTACTTC.